Listed here is a single TCR beta chain. The entry originates in a study of radiotherapy plus CTLA-4 blockade in lung cancer. The CDR3 sequence is 14 residues long. Trimming cost V 1 base and J 8 bases, with 14 bases left between them. CDR1 and CDR2 from the germline V gene are MNHNS and SASEGT. Produced via immunoSEQ multiplex PCR; TCRdb's table is partial and in-frame only. Among over 100,000 clones listed, 90% were seen once. Material: peripheral blood, obtained from a patient treated with radiotherapy plus ipilimumab. This sequence joins TRBV6-1 and TRBJ1-2; no firm D call. The sequence came from a human donor with non-small cell lung cancer that progressed on radiotherapy plus ipilimumab. The CDR3 protein is CASSEVLLASGYTF. For the CDR3, the DNA is TGTGCCAGCAGTGAAGTTCTCCTGGCGAGCGGCTACACCTTC.